This T cell receptor beta chain was sequenced in a study of CD8 T cells in Susac syndrome. The multiple sclerosis controls consisted of treatment-naive patients with relapsing-remitting disease, either stable or active. Germline loops: CDR1 SGHTA, CDR2 FQGTGA. The CDR3 totals 16 residues. The junction had 9 bases not matched to a gene; V was cut back by 5 bases and J by 4 bases. After extraction with the RNeasy kit, roughly 0.45 to 1 ug of the RNA was reverse transcribed using random hexamers. TCRdb fed the immunoSEQ multiplex PCR reads into MiXCR, producing one record per CDR3 protein. This sample yields hundreds of thousands of distinct CDR3 sequences, of which 93% are seen a single time; 0.07% to 0.09% belongs to the top ten.

The genes are TRBV7-3 and TRBJ2-3; 10 bases fit TRBD2. The sequence came from a human donor with multiple sclerosis. The sample consisted of CD4+ T cells from PBMCs. CDR3 nucleotide sequence: TGTGCCAGCAGCCCGGTGAGCGGGAGGGCTGCAGATACGCAGTATTTT. As protein: CASSPVSGRAADTQYF.